The present T cell receptor beta chain was sequenced within a study of CD8 T cells in ankylosing spondylitis. Whole-study findings and limits: CD8+ cells made up the disease-linked clones, which were relatively rare in peripheral blood. Reportedly, disease-linked clones are significantly enriched in ankylosing spondylitis patients' matched synovial fluid. What seemed typical of ankylosing spondylitis blood was a TCR beta motif built from about 8 highly homologous variants.

This clonotype was seen a few times. The target antigen is unknown. CDR1 and CDR2 from the germline V gene are MDHEN and SYDVKM. Trimming took 3 bases from V and 1 from J, leaving 11 bases between them. The CDR3 totals 15 residues. Scientists made TCR beta libraries using quantitative 5'-RACE with molecular barcodes. One entry per CDR3 protein results from TCRdb running MiXCR on the 5' RACE reads. The data contain 200,000 to 300,000 distinct CDR3 sequences, about 10% of them singletons. Sequencing input: blood, either unsorted or a sorted T cell fraction (not recorded which). The chain employs TRBV28 and TRBJ2-3; unclear D gene. This receptor was taken from a male donor with ankylosing spondylitis or in good health (not recorded which). The CDR3 reads CASSFSGAGTDTQYF. CDR3 in DNA: TGTGCCAGCAGTTTTTCAGGTGCCGGCACAGATACGCAGTATTTT.